The entry below describes one T cell receptor beta chain. RNA was extracted with the RNeasy kit, and a quantity of roughly 0.45 to 1 ug was reverse transcribed using random hexamers. One entry per CDR3 protein results from TCRdb running MiXCR on the immunoSEQ multiplex PCR reads. Among about 240,000 distinct CDR3 sequences, about 96% were seen once, and the ten largest hold about 0.094%. Germline V lookup: CDR1 SNHLY, CDR2 FYNNEI. After removal of 10 bases from V and 3 bases from J, the junction contained 9 bases not matched to a gene. CDR3 length: 14 residues. This sample is part of a study of CD8 T cells in Susac syndrome. CD8+ and CD4+ T cells were negatively isolated; TEMRA cells were FACS-enriched.

The chain uses TRBV2 and TRBJ2-5, with TRBD1 matching 9 bases. Sequenced: CD4+ T cells from PBMCs. This clonotype was sampled from a human donor with Susac syndrome. CDR3 coding DNA: TGTGCCACAAGGCCCGGGACAGGGAAAGAGACCCAGTACTTC. This codes for CATRPGTGKETQYF.